These 2 T cell receptor beta chains came from one sample sequenced in a study of cytomegalovirus exposure and HLA in healthy donors. Primers for the PCR totalled 60 Vbeta and 13 Jbeta. The table came from immunoSEQ multiplex PCR; TCRdb's copy has only in-frame clones and leaves some out. The sample contains fewer than 140,000 clones, more than 60% of which appear only once. The material sequenced was PBMCs. The origin of the receptors is a man aged 55 to 69 in good health and CMV-seronegative.

The chain links TRBV21-1 to TRBJ2-7; TRBD2 is the table's D call, not checked against the DNA. TRBV21-1 represents a pseudogene. CDR3 size: 15 residues. The CDR3 here is CASTGTSGSSYEQYV. The CDR3 nucleotides are TGTGCCAGCACCGGGACTAGCGGTAGCTCCTACGAGCAGTACGTC.

This chain connects TRBV14 to TRBJ1-1, with unresolved D. This CDR3 spans 13 amino acids. Germline V CDR1 and CDR2: SGHDN, FVKESK. Trimming removed 3 bases from V and 9 bases from J, with 14 bases in between. The chain's CDR3 is CASSHARRGQAFF. In DNA form, the CDR3 reads TGTGCCAGCAGCCACGCTCGACGGGGTCAAGCTTTCTTT.